This T cell receptor (beta chain) is drawn from a study of cytomegalovirus exposure and HLA in healthy donors. As to this clone: Its antigen is still unknown.

Findings of the study overall: It was assumed in the presence/absence analyses that sequencing depth was roughly uniform across donors.

V was clipped by 0 bases and J by 3 bases; unmatched bases: 0. The V gene's germline CDR1 is SGHDT and CDR2 YYEEEE. This CDR3 comprises 14 residues. The PCR used 60 Vbeta and 13 Jbeta primers. Repertoires were generated with immunoSEQ multiplex PCR, while TCRdb's copy carries only in-frame clones and drops some. The table lists tens of thousands of clones, less than 70% of them singletons. The sequenced sample consisted of PBMCs. The chain employs TRBV5-6 and TRBJ1-3; 7 positions match TRBD1. The sequence derives from a human donor in good health. The CDR3 region is CASSLDRGGNTIYF. In DNA form, the CDR3 reads TGTGCCAGCAGCTTGGACAGGGGTGGAAACACCATATATTTT.